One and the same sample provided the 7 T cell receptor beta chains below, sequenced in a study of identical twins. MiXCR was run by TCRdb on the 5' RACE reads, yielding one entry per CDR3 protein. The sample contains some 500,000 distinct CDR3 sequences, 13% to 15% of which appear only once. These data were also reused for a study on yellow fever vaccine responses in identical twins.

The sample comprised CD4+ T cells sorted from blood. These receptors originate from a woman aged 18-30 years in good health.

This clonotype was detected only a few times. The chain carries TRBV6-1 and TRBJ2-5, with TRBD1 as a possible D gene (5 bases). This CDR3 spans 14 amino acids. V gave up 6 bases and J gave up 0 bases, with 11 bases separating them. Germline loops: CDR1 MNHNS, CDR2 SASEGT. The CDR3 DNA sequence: TGTGCCAGCAGACCAGGGATTCACCAAGAGACCCAGTACTTC. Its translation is CASRPGIHQETQYF.

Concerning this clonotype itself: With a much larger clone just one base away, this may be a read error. CDR3 protein: CASSSGHAYEQYF. CDR3 DNA: TGTGCCAGCAGCTCCGGACATGCCTACGAGCAGTACTTC. The chain is built from TRBV7-9 and TRBJ2-7; TRBD1 might be the D (5 bases). CDR1 is SEHNR and CDR2 is FQNEAQ in the germline V gene (reference sequence). This CDR3 contains 13 residues. Trimming removed 4 bases at V and 2 bases at J, with 9 bases between.

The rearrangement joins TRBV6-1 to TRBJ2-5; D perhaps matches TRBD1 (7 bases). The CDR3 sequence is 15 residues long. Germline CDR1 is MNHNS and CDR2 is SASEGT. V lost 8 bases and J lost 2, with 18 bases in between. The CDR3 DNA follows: TGTGCCAGCGACCGCGTCGGGGGACAGCAAGAGACCCAGTACTTC. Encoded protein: CASDRVGGQQETQYF.

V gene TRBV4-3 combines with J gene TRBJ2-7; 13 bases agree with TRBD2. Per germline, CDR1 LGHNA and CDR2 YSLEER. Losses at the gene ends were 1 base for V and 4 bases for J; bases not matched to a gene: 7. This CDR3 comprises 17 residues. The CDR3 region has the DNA TGCGCCAGCAGCCAAGTCTTACTAGCGGGAGGGGCTTACGAGCAGTACTTC. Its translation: CASSQVLLAGGAYEQYF.

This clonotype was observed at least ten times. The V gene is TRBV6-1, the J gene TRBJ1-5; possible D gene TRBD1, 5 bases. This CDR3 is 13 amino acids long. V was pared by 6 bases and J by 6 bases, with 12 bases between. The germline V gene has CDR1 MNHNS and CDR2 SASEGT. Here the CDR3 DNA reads TGTGCCAGCAGCGGGGGGGATAGTCAGCCCCAGCATTTT. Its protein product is CASSGGDSQPQHF.

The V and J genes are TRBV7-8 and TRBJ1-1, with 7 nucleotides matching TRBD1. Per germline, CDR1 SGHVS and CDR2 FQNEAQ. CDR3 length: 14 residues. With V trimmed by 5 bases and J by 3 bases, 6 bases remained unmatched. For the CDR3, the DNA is TGTGCCAGCAGCCCGGGACAGTTTGACACTGAAGCTTTCTTT. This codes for CASSPGQFDTEAFF.

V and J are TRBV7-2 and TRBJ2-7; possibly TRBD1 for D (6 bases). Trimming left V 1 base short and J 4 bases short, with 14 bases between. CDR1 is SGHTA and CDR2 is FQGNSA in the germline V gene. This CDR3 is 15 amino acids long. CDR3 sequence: CASSLVRAGVYEQYF. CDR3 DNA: TGTGCCAGCAGCTTAGTCCGGGCAGGGGTGTACGAGCAGTACTTC.